This record covers a single T cell receptor beta chain. The data derive from a study of blood T cell repertoires in COVID-19. Trimming removed 6 bases from V and 4 bases from J, with 10 bases in between. This CDR3 region has 13 residues. CDR1 is WNHNN and CDR2 is SYGVQD in the germline V gene (reference sequence). Participants were aged about 18 to 95 years, lived in some 23 US areas, and enrolled virtually. Some clones are missing from TCRdb's copy, which holds only in-frame ones; the method was immunoSEQ multiplex PCR. This table holds over 200,000 clones, around 90% found once. The V gene is TRBV10-1, the J gene TRBJ2-1; no clear D. Sequencing was done on a sample of PBMCs or T cells enriched from blood (not recorded which). This TCR was sampled from a young man who had recovered from COVID-19. CDR3 loop: CASSTTPYNEQFF. CDR3 nucleotides: TGCGCCAGCAGCACAACACCGTACAATGAGCAGTTCTTC.